This is a list of T cell receptor beta chains from one sample in a study of siplizumab effects on memory and regulatory T cells. Generated by immunoSEQ multiplex PCR, the TCRdb table keeps only in-frame clones and is missing some. The data hold about 97,000 clones, with about nine tenths observed a single time. Sequences were obtained from non-Treg CD4+ T cells sorted from blood. The receptors originated from a human donor in good health. Each CDR3 is given with its conserved first and last residue. D genes are given only for firm matches. Expanded clones are given a class, and other clones once, few, many or no size at all.

clone_size	d_call	v_call	j_call	cdr3_nt	cdr3_aa
.	.	TRBV6-4	TRBJ2-2	TGTGCCAGCAGTGTATTTGACGGGGGCGGGGAGCTGTTTTTT	CASSVFDGGGELFF
.	.	TRBV28	TRBJ2-7	TGTGCCAGCAGTCCCGACAGGTCCTACGAGCAGTACTTC	CASSPDRSYEQYF
once	.	TRBV25-1	TRBJ1-1	TGTGCCAGCAGTCTGGGGACGGTGAACACTGAAGCTTTCTTT	CASSLGTVNTEAFF
.	TRBD2	TRBV5-4	TRBJ2-3	TGTGCCAGCATGTTATGGGGCGGGAGAAGCACAGATACGCAGTATTTT	CASMLWGGRSTDTQYF
once	TRBD1	TRBV5-1	TRBJ1-2	TGCGCCAGTGGGACAGGGTATGGCTACACCTTC	CASGTGYGYTF
.	.	TRBV6-6	TRBJ1-1	TGTGCCAGCAGTCCCCGGGCCTCGAACACTGAAGCTTTCTTT	CASSPRASNTEAFF
.	.	TRBV7-9	TRBJ2-5	TGTGCCAGCAGCCCAACAGGGAGAGAGACCCAGTACTTC	CASSPTGRETQYF
.	.	TRBV11-1	TRBJ1-3	TGTGCCAGCAGCCAGAGATCGTCTGGAAACACCATATATTTT	CASSQRSSGNTIYF
once	TRBD1	TRBV5-1	TRBJ2-2	TGCGCCAGCAGCTTGGCCCGGGACAGGGGAAACACCGGGGAGCTGTTTTTT	CASSLARDRGNTGELFF
.	TRBD1	TRBV28	TRBJ1-3	TGTGCCAGCAGTACCACCGGGACAGGGACCTCTGGAAACACCATATATTTT	CASSTTGTGTSGNTIYF
.	.	TRBV27	TRBJ2-7	TGTGCCAGCAGTTTAGCGGGTGACTACGAGCAGTACTTC	CASSLAGDYEQYF
.	.	TRBV11-2	TRBJ2-1	TGTGCCAGCAGTCTTGATAGCTCCTACAATGAGCAGTTCTTC	CASSLDSSYNEQFF
.	.	TRBV27	TRBJ2-1	TGTGCCAGCCGCCGCAGCGGAGTCTACAATGAGCAGTTCTTC	CASRRSGVYNEQFF
.	.	TRBV5-1	TRBJ2-1	TGCGCCAGCAGCTTGTGGTTAACCGGGACAGGGACGGCGGGAGGGTCGAATGAGCAGTTCTTC	CASSLWLTGTGTAGGSNEQFF
.	.	TRBV12-2	TRBJ2-2	TGTGCAAGTCCCACAAGGGGTTCCGGGGAGCTGTTTTTT	CASPTRGSGELFF
.	.	TRBV5-1	TRBJ2-1	TGCGCCAGCAGCTTGGTGGGGGGAGAAGTGAACGCGTTCTTC	CASSLVGGEVNAFF
.	.	TRBV6-6	TRBJ2-3	TGTGCCAGCACCGTGAGTCGAGATACGCAGTATTTT	CASTVSRDTQYF
.	.	TRBV6-1	TRBJ1-5	TGTGCCAGCACCGGATTATATAGCAATCAGCCCCAGCATTTT	CASTGLYSNQPQHF
.	.	TRBV19	TRBJ1-5	TGTGCCAGTAGGACTAAAAATTATAGCAATCAGCCCCAGCATTTT	CASRTKNYSNQPQHF
.	TRBD1	TRBV9	TRBJ1-3	TGTGCCAGCAGCGCACCCCGGGACAGGGTTCTTGGAAACACCATATATTTT	CASSAPRDRVLGNTIYF
.	TRBD1	TRBV27	TRBJ2-7	TGTGCCAGCAGTTACGGGGACAGGGATCGCGAGCAGTACTTC	CASSYGDRDREQYF
.	TRBD1	TRBV7-2	TRBJ1-1	TGTGCCAGCAGGATCCCGGGACAGGGAGGTCGGACTGAAGCTTTCTTT	CASRIPGQGGRTEAFF
.	TRBD2	TRBV10-3	TRBJ2-7	TGTGCCATCAGTGGGACTAGCGGGAGGCCCTACGAGCAGTACTTC	CAISGTSGRPYEQYF
.	TRBD2	TRBV15	TRBJ2-2	TGTGCCACCAGCAGCGGGACTAGCTCCGGGGAGCTGTTTTTT	CATSSGTSSGELFF
.	.	TRBV11-3	TRBJ2-6	TGTGCCAGCAGCTTATGGACAAGGGCCTCTGGGGCCAACGTCCTGACTTTC	CASSLWTRASGANVLTF
.	.	TRBV12-5	TRBJ1-1	TGTGCTAGTGGTTCCCCGACAGGTAAGGACACTGAAGCTTTCTTT	CASGSPTGKDTEAFF
.	.	TRBV19	TRBJ1-1	TGTGCCAGTAGTAGGGACGTGCTTGGCACTGAAGCTTTCTTT	CASSRDVLGTEAFF
.	TRBD2	TRBV4-1	TRBJ2-3	TGCGCCAGCAGCCAGGGCCAGGGCGGGAGGGCCGATACGCAGTATTTT	CASSQGQGGRADTQYF
.	TRBD1	TRBV7-8	TRBJ2-3	TGTGCCAGCAGCTTAGAGGGACAGGGGGCCGCAGATACGCAGTATTTT	CASSLEGQGAADTQYF
.	.	TRBV7-9	TRBJ1-1	TGTGCCAGCAGCTTACGGGGGAGGGAGACTGAAGCTTTCTTT	CASSLRGRETEAFF